This TCR beta chain derives from a study of blood T cell repertoires in COVID-19. For the study at large: COVID-19 samples from acute and convalescent phases originated in the United States, Italy and Spain. Sources were T cells, B-cell-depleted T cells, or PBMCs; the material itself was cDNA or gDNA.

V shed 4 bases, J shed 12 bases, and the junction held 9 bases outside the gene matches. The CDR3 runs 14 residues. Germline V lookup: CDR1 SGHVS, CDR2 FQNEAQ. TCRdb's copy holds only in-frame clones and misses some; the assay was immunoSEQ multiplex PCR. The sample includes approximately 53,000 clones, roughly 90% of them seen just once. Input material: peripheral blood. The V and J genes are TRBV7-8 and TRBJ2-6; TRBD1 aligns across 7 bases. This sequence was found in a human donor in a cohort sampled during active COVID-19. The chain's CDR3 is CASSSSRQGSVLTF. The CDR3 region has the DNA TGTGCCAGCAGCTCAAGCAGACAGGGTAGCGTCCTGACTTTC.